This is a list of T cell receptor beta chains from one sample in a study of cytomegalovirus exposure and HLA in healthy donors. The method was immunoSEQ multiplex PCR; TCRdb's version includes in-frame clones alone and lacks a portion of them. The data show 150,000 to 250,000 clones, roughly 84% seen once. Sequencing input: PBMCs. The receptor set was obtained from a woman aged 25-40 years in good health and CMV-seropositive. The CDR3 runs from the conserved cysteine through the conserved F or W. D genes are given only for firm matches. Clone size appears in some rows only: once, few, many, or a class for an expanded clone.

>TRBD2|.|TRBJ2-1|TRBV7-3
CASSLTSGAHNEQFF
TGTGCCAGCAGCTTAACTAGCGGGGCTCACAATGAGCAGTTCTTC
>TRBD2|.|TRBJ2-7|TRBV6-1
CASSESGRGYEQYF
TGTGCCAGCAGTGAAAGCGGGAGAGGCTACGAGCAGTACTTC
>TRBD1|.|TRBJ2-5|TRBV2
CASRGTGGQTQYF
TGTGCCAGCAGGGGGACAGGGGGACAGACCCAGTACTTC
>TRBD1|.|TRBJ2-7|TRBV9
CASSMGQSEYEQYF
TGTGCCAGCAGCATGGGACAGTCAGAATACGAGCAGTACTTC
>TRBD1|.|TRBJ1-3|TRBV5-4
CASSWNRGRSDSGNTIYF
TGTGCCAGCAGCTGGAACAGGGGCCGGTCCGATTCTGGAAACACCATATATTTT
>TRBD1|.|TRBJ2-3|TRBV2
CASRGQGTDTQYF
TGTGCCAGCAGAGGACAGGGTACAGATACGCAGTATTTT
>TRBD1|once|TRBJ1-1|TRBV6-1
CASRERTGEAFF
TGTGCCAGCAGGGAAAGGACAGGGGAAGCTTTCTTT
>.|few|TRBJ2-7|TRBV29-1
CSVDSSYEQYF
TGCAGCGTTGATTCTTCCTACGAGCAGTACTTC
>TRBD2|.|TRBJ2-1|TRBV5-4
CASSPAGAREGIHEQFF
TGTGCCAGCAGCCCAGCCGGGGCGCGGGAGGGTATCCATGAGCAGTTCTTC
>TRBD2|.|TRBJ2-3|TRBV5-1
CASRAGTSDHTQYF
TGCGCCAGCAGGGCCGGGACTAGCGACCATACGCAGTATTTT
>TRBD1|.|TRBJ1-5|TRBV19
CASSFQGEIQPQHF
TGTGCCAGTAGTTTCCAGGGGGAGATCCAACCCCAGCATTTT
>TRBD2|.|TRBJ2-1|TRBV7-8
CASSSRTSGPSYNEQFF
TGTGCCAGCAGCTCTCGGACTAGCGGGCCTTCCTACAATGAGCAGTTCTTC
>.|.|TRBJ1-4|TRBV6-1
CASSAAGGPTTNEKLFF
TGTGCCAGCAGTGCAGCTGGGGGCCCGACAACTAATGAAAAACTGTTTTTT
>.|.|TRBJ1-5|TRBV19
CASSAYNQPQHF
TGTGCCAGTAGTGCCTACAATCAGCCCCAGCATTTT
>TRBD2|.|TRBJ2-1|TRBV5-4
CASSSIAGNMDEQFF
TGTGCCAGCAGCTCCATAGCGGGTAATATGGATGAGCAGTTCTTC
>TRBD1|.|TRBJ1-1|TRBV18
CASSPQGASTEAFF
TGTGCCAGCTCACCGCAGGGGGCCAGTACTGAAGCTTTCTTT